This T cell receptor beta chain came from a study of vaccination effects on CD4 cells after COVID-19. Germline assignment: CDR1 SGHVS and CDR2 FQNEAQ. The CDR3 runs to 16 residues. V dropped 6 bases and J dropped 3 bases, with 18 bases sitting between them. With regard to this clone: The antigen is undetermined.

Within the ViraFEST assay, antigen-specific CD4+ T cells underwent expansion with viral peptide pools prior to sequencing. After less than twelve days in culture, the CD4+ T cells were isolated. Participants received two doses of either the BNT162b2 or mRNA-1273 vaccine. Measured with immunoSEQ multiplex PCR; TCRdb has only the in-frame clones, and not every one. The sample consists of just under 30,000 clones, about 74% of them appearing once. The chain uses TRBV7-8 and TRBJ2-1; perhaps TRBD2 as D (6 bases). The starting material was CD4+ T cells from PBMCs cultured with HCoV-OC43 spike peptides, obtained after COVID-19 vaccination. Sample subset: HCoV-OC43 spike overlapping peptide pool stimulation. The sequence was collected from a human donor who received a COVID-19 vaccine. The CDR3 DNA reads as TGTGCCAGCAGACGGGGTCTAGCGAGAAGCTACAATGAGCAGTTCTTC. Protein: CASRRGLARSYNEQFF.